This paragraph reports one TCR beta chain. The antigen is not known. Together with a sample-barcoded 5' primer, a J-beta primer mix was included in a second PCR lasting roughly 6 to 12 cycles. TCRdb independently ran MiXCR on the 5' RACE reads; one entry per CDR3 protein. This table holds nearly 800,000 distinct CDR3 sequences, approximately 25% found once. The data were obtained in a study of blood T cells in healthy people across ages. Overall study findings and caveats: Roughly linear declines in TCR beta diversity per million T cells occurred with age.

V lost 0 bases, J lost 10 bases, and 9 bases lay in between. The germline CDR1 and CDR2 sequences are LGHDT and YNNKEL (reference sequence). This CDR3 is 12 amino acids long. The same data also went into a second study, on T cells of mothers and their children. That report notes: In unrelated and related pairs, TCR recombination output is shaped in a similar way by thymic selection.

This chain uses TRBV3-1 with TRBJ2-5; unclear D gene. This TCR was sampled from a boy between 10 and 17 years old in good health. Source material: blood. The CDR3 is CASSQDQKIQYF. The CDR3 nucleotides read TGTGCCAGCAGCCAAGATCAAAAGATCCAGTACTTC.